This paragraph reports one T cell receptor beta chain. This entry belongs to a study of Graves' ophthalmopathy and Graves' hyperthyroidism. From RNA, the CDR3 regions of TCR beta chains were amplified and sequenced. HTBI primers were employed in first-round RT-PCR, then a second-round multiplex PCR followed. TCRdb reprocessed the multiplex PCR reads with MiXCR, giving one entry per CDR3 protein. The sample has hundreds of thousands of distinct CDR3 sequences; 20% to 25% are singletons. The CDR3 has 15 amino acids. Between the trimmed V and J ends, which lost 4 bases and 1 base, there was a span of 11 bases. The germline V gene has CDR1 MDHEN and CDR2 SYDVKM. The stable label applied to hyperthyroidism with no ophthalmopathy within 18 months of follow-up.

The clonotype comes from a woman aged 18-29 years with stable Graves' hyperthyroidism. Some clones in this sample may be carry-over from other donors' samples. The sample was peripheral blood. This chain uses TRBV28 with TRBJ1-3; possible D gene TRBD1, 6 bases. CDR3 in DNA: TGTGCCAGCAGTTCCCCCCAGGGGTCTGGAAACACCATATATTTT. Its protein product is CASSSPQGSGNTIYF.